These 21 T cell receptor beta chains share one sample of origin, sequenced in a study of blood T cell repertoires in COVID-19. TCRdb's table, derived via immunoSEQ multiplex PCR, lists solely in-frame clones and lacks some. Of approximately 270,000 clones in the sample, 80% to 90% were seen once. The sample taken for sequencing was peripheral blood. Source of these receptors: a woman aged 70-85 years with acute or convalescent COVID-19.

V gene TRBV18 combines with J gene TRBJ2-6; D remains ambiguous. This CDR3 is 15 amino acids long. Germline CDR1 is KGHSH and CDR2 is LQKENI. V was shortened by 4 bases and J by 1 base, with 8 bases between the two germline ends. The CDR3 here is CASSRDNSGANVLTF. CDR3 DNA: TGTGCCAGCTCACGCGACAATTCTGGGGCCAACGTCCTGACTTTC.

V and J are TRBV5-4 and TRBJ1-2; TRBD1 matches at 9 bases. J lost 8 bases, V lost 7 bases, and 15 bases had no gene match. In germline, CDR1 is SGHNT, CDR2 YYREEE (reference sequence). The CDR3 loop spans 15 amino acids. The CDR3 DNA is TGTGCCAGCTCTATTGACCCGGGACAGGGAAGCGGCTACACCTTC. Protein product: CASSIDPGQGSGYTF. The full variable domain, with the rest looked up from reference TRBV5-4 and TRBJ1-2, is ETGVTQSPTHLIKTRGQQVTLRCSSQSGHNTVSWYQQALGQGPQFIFQYYREEENGRGNFPPRFSGLQFPNYSSELNVNALELDDSALYLCASSIDPGQGSGYTFGSGTRLTVV.

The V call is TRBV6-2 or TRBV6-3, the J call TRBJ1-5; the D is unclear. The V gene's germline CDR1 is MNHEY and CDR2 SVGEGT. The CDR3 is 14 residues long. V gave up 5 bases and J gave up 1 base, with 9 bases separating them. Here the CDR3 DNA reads TGTGCCAGCAGTCCACTCAGGAGCAATCAGCCCCAGCATTTT. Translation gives CASSPLRSNQPQHF.

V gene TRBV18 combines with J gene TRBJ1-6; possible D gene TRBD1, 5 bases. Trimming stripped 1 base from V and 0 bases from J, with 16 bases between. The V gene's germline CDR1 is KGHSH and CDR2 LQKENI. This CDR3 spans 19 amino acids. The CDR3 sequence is CASSPLEGKGSSYNSPLHF. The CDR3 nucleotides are TGTGCCAGCTCACCACTGGAGGGGAAGGGGAGCTCCTATAATTCACCCCTCCACTTT.

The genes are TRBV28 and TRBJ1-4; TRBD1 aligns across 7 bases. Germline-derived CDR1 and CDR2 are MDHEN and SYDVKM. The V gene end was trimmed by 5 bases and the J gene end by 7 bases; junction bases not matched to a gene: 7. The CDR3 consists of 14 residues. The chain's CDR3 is CASSNRGSVEKLFF. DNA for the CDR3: TGTGCCAGCAGTAACAGGGGATCAGTTGAAAAACTGTTTTTT. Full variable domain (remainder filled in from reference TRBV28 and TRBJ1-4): DVKVTQSSRYLVKRTGEKVFLECVQDMDHENMFWYRQDPGLGLRLIYFSYDVKMKEKGDIPEGYSVSREKKERFSLILESASTNQTSMYLCASSNRGSVEKLFFGSGTQLSVL.

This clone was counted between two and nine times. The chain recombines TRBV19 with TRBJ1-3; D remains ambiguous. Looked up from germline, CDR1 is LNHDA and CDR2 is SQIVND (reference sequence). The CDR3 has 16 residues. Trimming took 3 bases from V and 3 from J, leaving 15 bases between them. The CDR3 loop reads CASSMRDLGGGNTIYF. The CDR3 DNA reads TGTGCCAGTAGTATGAGAGACCTAGGAGGTGGAAACACCATATATTTT.

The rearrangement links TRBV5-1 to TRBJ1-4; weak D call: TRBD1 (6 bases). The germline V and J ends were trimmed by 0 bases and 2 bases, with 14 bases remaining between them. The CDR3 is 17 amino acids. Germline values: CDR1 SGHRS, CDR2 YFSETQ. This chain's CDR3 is CASSLAGALKTNEKLFF. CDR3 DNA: TGCGCCAGCAGCTTGGCAGGGGCCCTGAAGACTAATGAAAAACTGTTTTTT.

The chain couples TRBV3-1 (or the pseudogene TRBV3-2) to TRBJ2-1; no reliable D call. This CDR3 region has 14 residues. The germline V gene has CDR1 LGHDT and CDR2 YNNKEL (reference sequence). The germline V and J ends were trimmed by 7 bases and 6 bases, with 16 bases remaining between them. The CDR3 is CASTPTGEVNEQFF. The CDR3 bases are TGTGCCAGCACCCCTACGGGTGAGGTCAATGAGCAGTTCTTC.

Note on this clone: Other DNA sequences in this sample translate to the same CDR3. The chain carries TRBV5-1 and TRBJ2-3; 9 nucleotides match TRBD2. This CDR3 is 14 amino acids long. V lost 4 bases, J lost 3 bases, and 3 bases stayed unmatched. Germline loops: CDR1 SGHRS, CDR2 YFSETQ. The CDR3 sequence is CASSLGLATDTQYF. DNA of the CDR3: TGCGCCAGCAGCCTAGGACTAGCGACAGATACGCAGTATTTT.

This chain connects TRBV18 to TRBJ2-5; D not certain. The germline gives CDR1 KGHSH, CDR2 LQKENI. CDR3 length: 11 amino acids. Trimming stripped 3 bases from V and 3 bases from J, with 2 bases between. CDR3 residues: CASSPEETQYF. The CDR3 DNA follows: TGTGCCAGCTCACCCGAAGAGACCCAGTACTTC.

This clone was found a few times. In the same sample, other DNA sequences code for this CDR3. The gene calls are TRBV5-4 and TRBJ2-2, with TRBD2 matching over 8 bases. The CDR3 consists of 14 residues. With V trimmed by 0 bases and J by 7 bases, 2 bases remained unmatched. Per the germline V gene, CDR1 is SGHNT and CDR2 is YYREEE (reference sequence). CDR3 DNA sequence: TGTGCCAGCAGCTTGGCGGGGGGGCGCGGGGAGCTGTTTTTT. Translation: CASSLAGGRGELFF.

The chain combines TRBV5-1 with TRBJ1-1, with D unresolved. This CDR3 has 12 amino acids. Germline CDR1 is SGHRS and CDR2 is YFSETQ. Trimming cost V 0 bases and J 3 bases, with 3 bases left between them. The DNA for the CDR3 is TGCGCCAGCAGCTTGGTAGACACTGAAGCTTTCTTT. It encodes CASSLVDTEAFF. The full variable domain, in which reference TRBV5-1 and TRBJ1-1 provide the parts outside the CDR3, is KAGVTQTPRYLIKTRGQQVTLSCSPISGHRSVSWYQQTPGQGLQFLFEYFSETQRNKGNFPGRFSGRQFSNSRSEMNVSTLELGDSALYLCASSLVDTEAFFGQGTRLTVV.

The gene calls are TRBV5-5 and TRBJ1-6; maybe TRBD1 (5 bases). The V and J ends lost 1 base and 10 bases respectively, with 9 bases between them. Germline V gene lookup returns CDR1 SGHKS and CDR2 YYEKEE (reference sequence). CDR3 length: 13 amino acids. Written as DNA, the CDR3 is TGTGCCAGCAGCTTGTCGGGGGACTCACCCCTCCACTTT. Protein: CASSLSGDSPLHF.

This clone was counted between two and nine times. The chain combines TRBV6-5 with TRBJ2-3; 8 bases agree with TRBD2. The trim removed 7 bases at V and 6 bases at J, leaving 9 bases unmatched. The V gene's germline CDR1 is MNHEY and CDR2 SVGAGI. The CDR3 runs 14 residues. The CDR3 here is CASTLTGGADTQYF. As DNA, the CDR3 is TGTGCCAGCACCCTTACGGGGGGGGCGGATACGCAGTATTTT.

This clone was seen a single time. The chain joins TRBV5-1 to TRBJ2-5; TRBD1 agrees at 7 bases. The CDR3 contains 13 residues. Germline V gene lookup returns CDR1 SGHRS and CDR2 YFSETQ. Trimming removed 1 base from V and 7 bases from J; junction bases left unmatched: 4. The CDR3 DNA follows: TGCGCCAGCAGCTTGACAGGGGATGGGACCCAGTACTTC. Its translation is CASSLTGDGTQYF. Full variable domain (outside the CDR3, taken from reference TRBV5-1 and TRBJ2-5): KAGVTQTPRYLIKTRGQQVTLSCSPISGHRSVSWYQQTPGQGLQFLFEYFSETQRNKGNFPGRFSGRQFSNSRSEMNVSTLELGDSALYLCASSLTGDGTQYFGPGTRLLVL.

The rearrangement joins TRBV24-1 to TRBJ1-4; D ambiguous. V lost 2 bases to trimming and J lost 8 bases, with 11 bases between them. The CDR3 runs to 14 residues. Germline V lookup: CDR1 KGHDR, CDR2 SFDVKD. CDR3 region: CATSDSNSKEKLFF. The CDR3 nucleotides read TGTGCCACCAGTGATTCAAACAGCAAGGAAAAACTGTTTTTT.

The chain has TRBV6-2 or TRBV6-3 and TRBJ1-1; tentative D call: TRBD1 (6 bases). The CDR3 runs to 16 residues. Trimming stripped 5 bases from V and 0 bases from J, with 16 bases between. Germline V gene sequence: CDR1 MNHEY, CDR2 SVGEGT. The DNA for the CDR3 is TGTGCCAGCAGTCCCCTTCGGACAGAATTGAACACTGAAGCTTTCTTT. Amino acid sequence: CASSPLRTELNTEAFF.

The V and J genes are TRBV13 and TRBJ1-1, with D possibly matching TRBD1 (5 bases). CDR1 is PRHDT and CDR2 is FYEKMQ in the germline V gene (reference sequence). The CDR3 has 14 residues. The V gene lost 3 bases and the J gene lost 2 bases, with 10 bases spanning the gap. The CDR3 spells CASSLEGRNTEAFF. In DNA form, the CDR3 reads TGTGCCAGCAGCTTGGAGGGGAGAAACACTGAAGCTTTCTTT.

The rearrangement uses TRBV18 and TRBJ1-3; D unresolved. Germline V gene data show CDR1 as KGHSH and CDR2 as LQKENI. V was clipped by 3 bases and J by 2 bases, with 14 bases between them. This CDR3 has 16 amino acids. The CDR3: CASSPRREGTGNTIYF. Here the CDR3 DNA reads TGTGCCAGCTCACCCAGACGAGAGGGTACTGGAAACACCATATATTTT.

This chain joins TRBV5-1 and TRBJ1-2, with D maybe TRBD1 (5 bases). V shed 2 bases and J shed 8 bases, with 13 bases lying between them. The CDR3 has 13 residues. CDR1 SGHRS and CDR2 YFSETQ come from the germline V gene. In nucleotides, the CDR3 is TGCGCCAGCAGCTTCGGGGGTGGAGGAGGCTACACCTTC. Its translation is CASSFGGGGGYTF.

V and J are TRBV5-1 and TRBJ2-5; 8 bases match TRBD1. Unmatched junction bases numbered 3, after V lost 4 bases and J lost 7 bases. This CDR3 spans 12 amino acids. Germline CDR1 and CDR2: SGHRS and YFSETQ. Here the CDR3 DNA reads TGCGCCAGCAGCGACAGGGGCGTGACCCAGTACTTC. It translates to CASSDRGVTQYF.